This T cell receptor beta chain was sequenced during a study of T-cell memory formation after mild COVID-19 (dated by TCRdb to the early 2020s). Regarding the study in general: Most TCR sequence clusters were specific to one of the two donors. Two young, previously healthy adult volunteers made up the cohort, one male and one female. In a couple of donors, T-cell clones that expanded and contracted after mild COVID-19 were tracked by sequencing TCRalpha and TCRbeta repertoires over time. General findings and caveats noted by the study authors: The study covered only a couple of mild cases, and larger cohorts including severe cases with pre-infection samples were considered necessary. Contracting CD4+ clones appeared mostly in the CM and EM memory subsets, whereas CD8+ clones were enriched in EMRA. Clones contracting from day 15 to 85 had balanced CD4/CD8 phenotypes, while a second wave expanding from day 15 to 37 was biased towards CD4+. The detection of some responding clones in pre-infection memory suggests that pre-existing cross-reactive memory T cells joined the SARS-CoV-2 response. SARS-CoV-2 specificity was not confirmed for the second-wave clones peaking on day 37.

This sample was sequenced with an Illumina NovaSeq 6000. cDNA libraries for TCRalpha and TCRbeta were prepared by 5'RACE using constant-segment primers, with sample barcodes and unique molecular identifiers added. Trizol reagent was used to extract RNA from every sample. Library amplification was performed in two PCR steps, and a second sample barcode and Illumina TruSeq adapters were introduced in the second step. The libraries were sequenced on an Illumina NovaSeq using 2 x 150 bp paired-end reads. Concerning the study's data processing: Reads were demultiplexed and collapsed into UMI-guided consensus sequences with migec v1.2.7. Using mixcr v2.1.11, the UMI consensuses were aligned to TRA and TRB V and J templates and assembled into clonotypes. A clonotype was counted as expanded or contracted only when both edgeR and NoisET called the clonotype significant, with the noise models trained on biological replicates. edgeR calls used a false discovery rate-adjusted p below 0.01 and a log2 fold-change threshold of 1. As an exploratory analysis of dynamics, PCA with hierarchical clustering was applied to max-normalized trajectories of the 1000 most abundant clonotypes. Each responding clone was given a CD4 or CD8 phenotype based on the CD4+ and CD8+ repertoires, which had been sequenced separately. The raw public reads went through TCRdb reprocessing: fastp at Q25, MiXCR clone calling, in-frame beta chains kept. Rows with one shared CDR3 protein collapse into an entry with the most common genes and DNA. TCRdb's processing, not the authors' own work, is the source of the V and J calls. Present in this sample are under 300,000 distinct CDR3 sequences, around 17% of which were seen just once. Around 3.7% of the sample is taken by the ten largest.

Ficoll-Paque density gradient centrifugation was used to isolate PBMCs. Note on this clonotype: What antigen it recognizes has not been identified. The germline gene is not matched at one end of the junction; a read error may be the cause.

This TCR was recovered from a man in his late teens or twenties who had mild COVID-19 (a few samples of this study predate the infection). The sample titles of this study are shuffled in the database, so cell type and time point are left out; the donor was told from shared clones. The sample taken for sequencing was PBMCs or a T cell subset sorted from them (not recorded which).

The CDR3 in this case is CTSSVEETQYF. The bases read TGCACCAGCAGCGTAGAAGAGACCCAGTACTTC. This receptor chain uses TRBV5-1 and TRBJ2-5, with no confident D gene call. CDR1 and CDR2, looked up from the germline V gene, are SGHRS and YFSETQ. CDR3 length: 11 amino acids, cysteine to phenylalanine. Just the 33-base CDR3 DNA is kept, in frame starting at base 1.